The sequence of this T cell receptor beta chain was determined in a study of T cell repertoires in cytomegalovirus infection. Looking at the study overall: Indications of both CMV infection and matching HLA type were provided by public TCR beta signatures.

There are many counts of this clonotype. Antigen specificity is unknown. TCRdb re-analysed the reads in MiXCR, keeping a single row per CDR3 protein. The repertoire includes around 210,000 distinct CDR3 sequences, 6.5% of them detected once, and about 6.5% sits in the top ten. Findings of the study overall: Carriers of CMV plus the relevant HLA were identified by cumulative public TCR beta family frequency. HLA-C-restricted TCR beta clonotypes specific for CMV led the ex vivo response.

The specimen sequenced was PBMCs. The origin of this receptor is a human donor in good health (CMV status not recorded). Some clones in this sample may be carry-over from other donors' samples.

The CDR3 region is CASRRTENNEKLFF. Written as DNA, the CDR3 is TGTGCCAGCAGAAGAACCGAAAATAATGAAAAACTGTTTTTT. The V and J genes are TRBV2 and TRBJ1-4, with D hard to call. V lost 6 bases to trimming and J lost 4 bases, with 12 bases between them. CDR3 size: 14 residues. The germline V gene encodes CDR1 SNHLY and CDR2 FYNNEI. The variable domain in full, with the rest retrieved from reference TRBV2 and TRBJ1-4, is EPEVTQTPSHQVTQMGQEVILRCVPISNHLYFYWYRQILGQKVEFLVSFYNNEISEKSEIFDDQFSVERPDGSNFTLKIRSTKLEDSAMYFCASRRTENNEKLFFGSGTQLSVL.